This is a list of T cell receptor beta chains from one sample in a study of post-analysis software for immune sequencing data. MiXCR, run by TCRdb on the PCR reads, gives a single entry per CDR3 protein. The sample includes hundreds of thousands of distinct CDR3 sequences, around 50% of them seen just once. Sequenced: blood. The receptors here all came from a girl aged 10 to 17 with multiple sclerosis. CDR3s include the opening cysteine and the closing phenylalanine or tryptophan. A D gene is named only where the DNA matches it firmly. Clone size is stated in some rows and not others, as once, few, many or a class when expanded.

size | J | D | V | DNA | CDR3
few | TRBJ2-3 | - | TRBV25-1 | TGTGCCAGCAGTGACCGTCCGACCAGAAGAGGCACAGATACGCAGTATTTT | CASSDRPTRRGTDTQYF
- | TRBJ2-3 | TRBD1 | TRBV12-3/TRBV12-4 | TGTGCCAGCAGGACGGACAGGGCGGCTAGCACAGATACGCAGTATTTT | CASRTDRAASTDTQYF
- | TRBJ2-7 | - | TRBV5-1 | TGCGCCAGCAGCTTGGCGTCCGACAGGTTCTCCTACGAGCAGTACTTC | CASSLASDRFSYEQYF
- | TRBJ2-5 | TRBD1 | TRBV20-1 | TGCAGTGCAGGGACAGGGGAAGAGACCCAGTACTTC | CSAGTGEETQYF
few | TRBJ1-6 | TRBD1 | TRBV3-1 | TGTGCCAGCAGCTTCCGGGACAGGGATTCACCCCTCCACTTT | CASSFRDRDSPLHF
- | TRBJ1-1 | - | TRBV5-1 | TGCGCCAGCTCGGGACGGATGAACACTGAAGCTTTCTTT | CASSGRMNTEAFF
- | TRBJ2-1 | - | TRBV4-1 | TGCGCCAGCAGCCAAGCGGGCTTATTCAATGAGCAGTTCTTC | CASSQAGLFNEQFF
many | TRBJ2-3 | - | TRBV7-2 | TGTGCCAGCAGCCTTTGGACTATTTCTAGCACAGATACGCAGTATTTT | CASSLWTISSTDTQYF
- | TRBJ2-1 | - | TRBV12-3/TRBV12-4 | TGTGCCAGCAGTGCCCGATTCTTGTACAATGAGCAGTTCTTC | CASSARFLYNEQFF
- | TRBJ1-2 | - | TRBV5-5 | TGTGCCAGCAGCTTGGCCATTCAGGGCGTTTGGGATGACTATGGCTACACCTTC | CASSLAIQGVWDDYGYTF
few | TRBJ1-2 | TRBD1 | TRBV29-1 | TGCAGCGTTAGACCCGGGACAGGGGATCGTTACGGCTACACCTTC | CSVRPGTGDRYGYTF
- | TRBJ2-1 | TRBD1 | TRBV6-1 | TGTGCCATCTGCCGGGACAGGGCTTGCGATGAGCAGTTCTTC | CAICRDRACDEQFF
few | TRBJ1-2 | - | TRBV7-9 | TGTGCCAGCAGCTTAGTTGCCTCTGGGCAGCCCTATGGCTACACCTTC | CASSLVASGQPYGYTF
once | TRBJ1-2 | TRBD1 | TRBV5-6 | TGTGCCAGCAGCTCTGACAGGGAGACGTCCTATGGCTACACCTTC | CASSSDRETSYGYTF
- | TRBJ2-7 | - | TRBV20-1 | TGCAGTGCTAGGGCAGGGGCAGGAGGTCCCTACGAGCAGTACTTC | CSARAGAGGPYEQYF
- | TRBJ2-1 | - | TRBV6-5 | TGTGCCAGTTCCCCCTTGGTTAGTTCCTACAATGAGCAGTTCTTC | CASSPLVSSYNEQFF
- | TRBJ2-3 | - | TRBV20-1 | TGCAGTGCCCAGGGACTCCGCCTCGATACGCAGTATTTT | CSAQGLRLDTQYF
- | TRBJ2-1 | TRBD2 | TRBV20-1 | TGCAGTGCCCAAGCGGGAGGGGTAAGATTGAACAATGAGCAGTTCTTC | CSAQAGGVRLNNEQFF
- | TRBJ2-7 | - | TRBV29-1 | TGCAGCGTTCTCCTTCCGGGACACTACGAGCAGTACTTC | CSVLLPGHYEQYF
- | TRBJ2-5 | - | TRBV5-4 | TGTGCCAGCGGTCCCCGGAAGAGGGATGAGACCCAGTACTTC | CASGPRKRDETQYF
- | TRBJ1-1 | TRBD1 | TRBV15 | TGTGCCACCAGCAGAGCACCGGGACAGGGAAGGGATGAAGCTTTCTTT | CATSRAPGQGRDEAFF
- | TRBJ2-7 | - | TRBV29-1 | TGCAGCGTTGGCAGGGCTTCCTACGAGCAGTACTTC | CSVGRASYEQYF
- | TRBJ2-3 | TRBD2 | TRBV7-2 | TGTGCCAGCAGCTCCAGGGCGGGAGGGAGGACAGATACGCAGTATTTT | CASSSRAGGRTDTQYF
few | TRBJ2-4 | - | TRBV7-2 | TGTGCCAGCAGCTTGGCCCCACCTACCTTAATAGCCAAAAACATTCAGTACTTC | CASSLAPPTLIAKNIQYF
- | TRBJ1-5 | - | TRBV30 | TGTGCCCAGAGTGGGACGGGAGATCAGCCCCAGCATTTT | CAQSGTGDQPQHF
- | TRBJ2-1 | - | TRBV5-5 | TGTGCCAGCAGCAACCGGGACTCCTCGGGCGCTGAGCAGTTCTTC | CASSNRDSSGAEQFF